Given below is one T cell receptor (beta chain) in context. The antigen is unknown. Combined were second doses at about 4 or about 12 weeks. TCRdb keeps only in-frame clones here, not all; method: immunoSEQ multiplex PCR. This sample has some 180,000 clones, with 90% to 95% found just once. The entry originates in a study of T cell responses to AZD1222 COVID-19 vaccine. Broader study findings: In all cases, repertoires were sampled only after the peak T cell response. Among spike-specific TCRs, nearly half reportedly target unmutated variant regions.

Per germline, CDR1 MNHEY and CDR2 SMNVEV (reference sequence). Losses at the gene ends were 2 bases for V and 5 bases for J; bases not matched to a gene: 6. This CDR3 has 14 residues. The TCR was taken from an adult who received the AZD1222 COVID-19 vaccine. This chain links TRBV27 with TRBJ2-7, with 7 positions matching TRBD1. Sequenced material: peripheral blood, taken 28 days after the second AZD1222 dose. The DNA of the CDR3 is TGTGCCAGCAGTTTAATAGGGACAGCAAACGAGCAGTACTTC. This sequence encodes CASSLIGTANEQYF.